This T cell receptor (beta chain) was recorded in a study of blood T cell repertoires in COVID-19. Turning to the study itself: Sites across the United States, Italy and Spain contributed samples from acute and convalescent COVID-19. In each case, the material was cDNA or gDNA derived from T cells, B-cell-depleted T cells, or PBMCs.

Authors' processing steps: Nucleated cell number was recorded as an estimate derived from reference gene primer amplification. Sequencing was performed with immunoSEQ multiplex PCR; in TCRdb, only in-frame clones are kept and a portion is missing. Clone size and V and J calls were adopted from that table, with D and trimming inferred from the DNA. The sample records a few hundred thousand clones, around nine tenths being singletons. The CDR3 is 12 residues long. Trimming cost V 3 bases and J 7 bases, with 7 bases left between them. Germline CDR1 and CDR2: KGHSY and FQNENV. The sample taken for sequencing was peripheral blood. This TCR came from a man aged 35-49 years who had recovered from COVID-19. The chain joins TRBV16 to TRBJ2-1; D is ambiguous. The CDR3, as DNA: TGTGCCAGCAGCCACCCCCGGAATGAGCAGTTCTTC. Translated, it gives CASSHPRNEQFF. The full variable domain, completed using reference TRBV16 and TRBJ2-1, is GEEVAQTPKHLVRGEGQKAKLYCAPIKGHSYVFWYQQVLKNEFKFLISFQNENVFDETGMPKERFSAKCLPNSPCSLEIQATKLEDSAVYFCASSHPRNEQFFGPGTRLTVL.